This record looks at one T cell receptor beta chain sequence and its context. There is no known antigen for this receptor. Per-base quality was not reported, and no clone a single base away is much larger than it. Other DNA sequences in the sample encode the same CDR3. One collaborating source in Seattle enrolled patients during active infection and followed them longitudinally through the course of disease. The collaborating institutions used their own protocols to collect whole blood in K2EDTA tubes. Collaborator samples were shipped for TCRbeta analysis as frozen whole blood, isolated PBMCs, or DNA extracted from either sample type. The immunoSEQ Assay, a bias-controlled multiplex PCR, was used to amplify TCRbeta CDR3 regions from genomic DNA. The paper's data handling went like this. Within the assay, amplification of reference gene primers was used to estimate how many nucleated cells each sample contained. Sequence reads were collapsed and filtered to measure the absolute abundance of every unique TCRbeta CDR3 rearrangement. Productive Simpson clonality was computed per sample as the square root of Simpson's diversity index over productive rearrangements. Drawn from immuneACCESS, this table holds only the in-frame rearrangements with V and J called that TCRdb kept. Clones are partly lost; checked studies trace under half to an unresolved V gene and leave the rest unexplained. V, J and clone size were drawn from that table, and D and trimming were deduced from the DNA. The sample data list about 480,000 clones, and roughly nine tenths of these were observed just once. Around 0.92% of the sample is in the top ten clones.

The source of the sample is a study of blood T cell repertoires in COVID-19 (dated by TCRdb to 2020 to 2022). About the study as a whole: Collaborator samples came from the United States, Italy and Spain and covered acute and convalescent phases of COVID-19. The sample metadata nearly always contained a de-identified subject ID, COVID-19 status, age in years and sex. The prospective study material was composed of cDNA or gDNA derived from T cells, B-cell-depleted T cells, or PBMCs. Deeply sampled blood TCRbeta repertoires from subjects exposed to, actively infected with, or recovered from COVID-19 were included in the dataset. Where HLA class I and class II types were available, the types were taken from metadata supplied by the sample provider, not from assay-based typing. The repertoires were made available in a free public database intended to serve as a resource for research on the immune response to SARS-CoV-2. The samples were drawn from the first 160 participants of the ongoing ImmuneRACE study and from 950 to 1,500 subjects provided by 6 global collaborators. On the study overall, not on this receptor specifically: How much clinical and demographic metadata was included differed by source and by participant, and the metadata was provided uncurated.

The CDR3 contains 15 residues, cysteine and phenylalanine counted. Only the CDR3 DNA is retained, 45 bases long and in frame from the first base. Ends trimmed: V by 1 base, J by 1 base; bases unmatched to a gene: 0. CDR1 and CDR2, per the germline V gene (reference sequence), are SEHNR and FQNEAQ. This clonotype was sampled from a man between 18 and 35 years old with COVID-19, enrolled during active disease. Sequencing used peripheral blood. This chain is built from TRBV7-9 and TRBJ1-5; 8 bases in the middle match TRBD1. The DNA sequence follows: TGTGCCAGCAGCTTAGGGACAGGGAGCAATCAGCCCCAGCATTTT. Its translation reads: CASSLGTGSNQPQHF.